This TCR beta chain was sequenced for a study of Graves' ophthalmopathy and Graves' hyperthyroidism. Looking at the study overall: Hyperthyroidism qualified as stable when ophthalmopathy did not develop within 18 months of follow-up.

Scientists amplified the TCR beta CDR3 regions from RNA transcripts. First-round RT-PCR relied on HTBI primers, and a second-round multiplex PCR came next. TCRdb reanalysed the multiplex PCR reads using MiXCR and keeps one entry per CDR3 protein. The table shows 1 million to 1.3 million distinct CDR3 sequences, with about 36% occurring only once. This clonotype has a handful of counts. What it binds is not known. Findings of the study overall: For separating ophthalmopathy from stable hyperthyroidism, a 13-signature model gave approximately 90% sensitivity and approximately 80% specificity. Most thyroid clonotypes with frequency above 0.001 were detected in blood too. The model forecast ophthalmopathy progression, reaching about 70% sensitivity and about 75% specificity.

In germline, CDR1 is SEHNR, CDR2 FQNEAQ (reference sequence). This CDR3 spans 16 amino acids. The J segment lost 0 bases and the V segment lost 5 bases, leaving 8 bases of the junction unmatched. The specimen sequenced was peripheral blood or thyroid tissue (not recorded which). The clonotype comes from an adult man with Graves' hyperthyroidism. The rearrangement uses TRBV7-9 and TRBJ2-7; TRBD1 aligns across 9 bases. The CDR3 sequence is CASSTSGQGHSYEQYF. The CDR3 DNA follows: TGTGCCAGCAGCACCTCGGGACAGGGACACTCCTACGAGCAGTACTTC.